This passage covers 8 T cell receptor beta chains from one sample sequenced in a study of blood T cell repertoires in COVID-19 (dated by TCRdb to the early 2020s). Library preparation used the immunoSEQ multiplex PCR assay. As stored in TCRdb, this immuneACCESS dataset retains in-frame rearrangements with V and J assigned. A fraction of the clones does not appear; measured against another copy, unresolved V genes explain less than half of the discrepancy, and the remainder lacks a known reason. This sample is represented by about 110,000 clones; almost 80% of them were singletons. Jointly, the top ten make up about a sixth of the sample. Sequenced sample: peripheral blood. These receptors came from a woman older than 75 with active or convalescent COVID-19.

This chain connects TRBV7-2 to TRBJ1-3, with D perhaps matching TRBD1 (6 bases). From germline, CDR1 is SGHTA and CDR2 FQGNSA. This CDR3 spans 14 amino acids. V gave up 6 bases and J gave up 3 bases, with 12 bases separating them. CDR3 in amino acids: CASRTGLGGNTIYF. CDR3 bases: TGTGCCAGCAGAACAGGGTTAGGTGGAAACACCATATATTTT.

In its sample, this clone was seen a few times. CDR3: CASSNMWNTEAFF. The DNA of the CDR3 is TGTGCCAGCAGTAATATGTGGAACACTGAAGCTTTCTTT. This chain connects TRBV2 to TRBJ1-1; D is undetermined. V was cut by 5 bases and J by 1 base, with 8 bases left in between. Germline CDR1 reads SNHLY; CDR2 reads FYNNEI. The CDR3 consists of 13 residues.

CDR3 sequence: CASSERDKGTGLYRPQHF. The CDR3 DNA sequence: TGTGCCAGCAGTGAAAGGGATAAAGGGACAGGGTTGTATCGGCCCCAGCATTTT. The chain is built from TRBV2 and TRBJ1-5, with 9 nucleotides matching TRBD1. After removal of 2 bases from V and 9 bases from J, the junction contained 17 bases not matched to a gene. CDR1 and CDR2 (germline): SNHLY, FYNNEI. The CDR3 covers 18 residues. Variable domain in full (rest from reference TRBV2 and TRBJ1-5): EPEVTQTPSHQVTQMGQEVILRCVPISNHLYFYWYRQILGQKVEFLVSFYNNEISEKSEIFDDQFSVERPDGSNFTLKIRSTKLEDSAMYFCASSERDKGTGLYRPQHFGDGTRLSIL.

The V call is TRBV15, the J call TRBJ1-5, with D maybe TRBD1 (5 bases). The CDR3 contains 14 residues. V was cut by 4 bases and J by 3 bases, with 10 bases left in between. Germline values: CDR1 LNHNV, CDR2 YYDKDF (reference sequence). The CDR3 nucleotides are TGTGCCACCAGCATAGGGGTTAACAATCAGCCCCAGCATTTT. Translating it yields CATSIGVNNQPQHF.

This chain uses TRBV29-1 with TRBJ2-2; 12 bases are a match to TRBD2. Looked up from germline, CDR1 is SQVTM and CDR2 is ANQGSEA. The length of the CDR3 is 18 residues. Unmatched junction bases numbered 14, after V lost 7 bases and J lost 2 bases. CDR3 residues: CSAYEYGLAGINTGELFF. DNA for the CDR3: TGCAGCGCCTACGAATATGGACTAGCGGGAATAAACACCGGGGAGCTGTTTTTT.

The V and J genes are TRBV3-1 (or the pseudogene TRBV3-2) and TRBJ2-1, with 9 nucleotides matching TRBD2. The CDR3 covers 18 residues. From germline, CDR1 is LGHDT and CDR2 YNNKEL (reference sequence). V gave up 3 bases and J gave up 10 bases; unmatched junction bases: 19. The CDR3 sequence: CASSHIPSTSGPRDEQFF. The CDR3 DNA reads TGTGCCAGCAGCCACATCCCTTCGACTAGCGGACCTCGTGACGAGCAGTTCTTC.

V and J are TRBV27 and TRBJ1-5; 7 bases line up with TRBD1. CDR3 length equals 16 residues. Germline loops: CDR1 MNHEY, CDR2 SMNVEV (reference sequence). The V and J ends lost 5 bases and 6 bases, in that order; junction bases with no gene match: 13. The CDR3 nucleotides are TGTGCCAGCAGTCCAACCCGGGACCACAGGGGTCAGCCCCAGCATTTT. This gives the protein CASSPTRDHRGQPQHF.

The rearrangement links TRBV7-7 to TRBJ2-5, with 9 bases aligning to TRBD1. CDR1 SSHAT and CDR2 FNYEAQ come from the germline V gene (reference sequence). The length of the CDR3 is 14 residues. The V segment lost 5 bases and the J segment 5 bases; nucleotides outside the gene matches: 6. As DNA, the CDR3 is TGTGCCAGCAGCCCGACCGGGACAGGGGAGACCCAGTACTTC. Amino acids: CASSPTGTGETQYF.